The sample holds one count of the clone carrying this T cell receptor beta chain. Assay: immunoSEQ multiplex PCR; the TCRdb copy retains only in-frame clones and omits some. The table has 75,000 to 90,000 clones, roughly 91% seen once. Per the germline V gene, CDR1 is GTSNPN and CDR2 is SVGIG (reference sequence). The germline V and J ends were trimmed by 6 bases and 9 bases, with 26 bases remaining between them. The CDR3 is 15 residues long. The sample is drawn from a study of blood T cell repertoires in COVID-19. The rearrangement joins TRBV30 to TRBJ2-5, with TRBD1 as a possible D gene (6 bases). This clonotype originated in a woman aged 45-65 years in a cohort sampled during active COVID-19. Specimen: peripheral blood. The CDR3 region is CACLPGAGATGAQYF. CDR3 bases: TGTGCCTGCCTTCCAGGGGCAGGGGCCACCGGGGCCCAGTACTTC.